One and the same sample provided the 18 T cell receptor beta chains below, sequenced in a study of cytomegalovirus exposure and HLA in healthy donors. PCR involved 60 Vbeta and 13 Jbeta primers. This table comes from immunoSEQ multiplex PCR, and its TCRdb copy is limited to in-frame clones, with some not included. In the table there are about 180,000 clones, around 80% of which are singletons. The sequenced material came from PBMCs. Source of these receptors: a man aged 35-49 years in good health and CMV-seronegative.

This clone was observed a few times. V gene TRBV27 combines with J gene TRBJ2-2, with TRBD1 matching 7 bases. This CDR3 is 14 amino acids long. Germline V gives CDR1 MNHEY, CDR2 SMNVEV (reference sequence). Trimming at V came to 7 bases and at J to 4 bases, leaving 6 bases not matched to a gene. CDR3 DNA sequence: TGTGCCAGCAAATCTGGACAGGTCACCGGGGAGCTGTTTTTT. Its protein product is CASKSGQVTGELFF.

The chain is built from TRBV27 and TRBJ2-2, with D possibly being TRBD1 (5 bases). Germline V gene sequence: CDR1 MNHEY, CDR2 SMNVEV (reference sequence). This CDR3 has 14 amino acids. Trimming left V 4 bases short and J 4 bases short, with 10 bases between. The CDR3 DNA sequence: TGTGCCAGCAGTTCAGGGTTATCCACCGGGGAGCTGTTTTTT. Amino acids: CASSSGLSTGELFF.

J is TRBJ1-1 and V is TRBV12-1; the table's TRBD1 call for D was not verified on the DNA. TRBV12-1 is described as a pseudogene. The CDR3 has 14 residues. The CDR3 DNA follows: TGTGCCAGCAGCCGAACGACAGGGCCTACTGAAGCTTTCTTT. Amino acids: CASSRTTGPTEAFF.

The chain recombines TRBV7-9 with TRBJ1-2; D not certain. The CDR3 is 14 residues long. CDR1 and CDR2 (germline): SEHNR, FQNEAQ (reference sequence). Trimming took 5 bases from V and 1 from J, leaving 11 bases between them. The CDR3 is CASSLGEGNYGYTF. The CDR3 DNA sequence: TGTGCCAGCAGCCTGGGCGAGGGTAACTATGGCTACACCTTC.

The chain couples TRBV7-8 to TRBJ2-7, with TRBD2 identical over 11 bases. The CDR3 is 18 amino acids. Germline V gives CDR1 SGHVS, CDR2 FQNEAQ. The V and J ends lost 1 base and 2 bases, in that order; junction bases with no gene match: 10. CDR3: CASSLGTSGLVVPYEQYF. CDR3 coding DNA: TGTGCCAGCAGCTTAGGGACTAGCGGGTTGGTCGTGCCCTACGAGCAGTACTTC.

CDR3 DNA sequence: TGTGCCAGTAGTATTTCAGGCAACGAGCAGTACTTC. Translated: CASSISGNEQYF. This chain links TRBV19 with TRBJ2-7; D remains ambiguous. Germline V lookup: CDR1 LNHDA, CDR2 SQIVND (reference sequence). Trimming took off 3 bases at V and 5 bases at J, with 8 bases between the two ends. The CDR3 covers 12 residues.

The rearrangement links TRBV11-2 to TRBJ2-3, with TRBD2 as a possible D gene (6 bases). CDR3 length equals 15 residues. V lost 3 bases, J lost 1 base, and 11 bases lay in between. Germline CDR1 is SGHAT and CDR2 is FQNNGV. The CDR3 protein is CASSFVGGGTDTQYF. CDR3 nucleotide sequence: TGTGCCAGCAGCTTTGTGGGGGGAGGCACAGATACGCAGTATTTT.

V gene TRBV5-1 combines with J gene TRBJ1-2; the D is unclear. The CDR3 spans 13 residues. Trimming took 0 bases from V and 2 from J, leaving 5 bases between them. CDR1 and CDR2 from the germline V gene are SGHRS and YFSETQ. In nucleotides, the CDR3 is TGCGCCAGCAGCTTGGGCAGGAACTATGGCTACACCTTC. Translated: CASSLGRNYGYTF.

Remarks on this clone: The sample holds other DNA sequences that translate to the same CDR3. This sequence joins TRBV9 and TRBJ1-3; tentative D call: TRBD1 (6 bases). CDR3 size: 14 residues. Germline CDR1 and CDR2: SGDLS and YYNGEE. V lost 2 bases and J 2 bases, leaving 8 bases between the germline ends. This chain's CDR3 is CASSVGGPGNTIYF. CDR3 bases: TGTGCCAGCAGCGTGGGGGGGCCTGGAAACACCATATATTTT. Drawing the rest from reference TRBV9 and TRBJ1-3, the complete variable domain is DSGVTQTPKHLITATGQRVTLRCSPRSGDLSVYWYQQSLDQGLQFLIQYYNGEERAKGNILERFSAQQFPDLHSELNLSSLELGDSALYFCASSVGGPGNTIYFGEGSWLTVV.

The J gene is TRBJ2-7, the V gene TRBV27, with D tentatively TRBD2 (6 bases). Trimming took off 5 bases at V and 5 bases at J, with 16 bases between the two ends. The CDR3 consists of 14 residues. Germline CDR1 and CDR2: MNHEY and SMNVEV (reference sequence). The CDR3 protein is CASSPFQGGNEQYF. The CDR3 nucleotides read TGTGCCAGCAGTCCCTTTCAGGGAGGTAACGAGCAGTACTTC.

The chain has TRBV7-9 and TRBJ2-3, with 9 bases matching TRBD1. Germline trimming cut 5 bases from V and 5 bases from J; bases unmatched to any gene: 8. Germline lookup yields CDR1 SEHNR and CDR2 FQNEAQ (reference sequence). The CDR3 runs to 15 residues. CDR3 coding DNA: TGTGCCAGCAGCATATACAGGGGGCCGGAAGATACGCAGTATTTT. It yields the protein CASSIYRGPEDTQYF.

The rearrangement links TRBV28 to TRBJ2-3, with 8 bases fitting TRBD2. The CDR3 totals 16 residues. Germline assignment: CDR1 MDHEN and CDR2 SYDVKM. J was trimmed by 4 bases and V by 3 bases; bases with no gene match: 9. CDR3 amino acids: CASSFSGGRPSDTQYF. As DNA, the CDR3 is TGTGCCAGCAGTTTTTCGGGCGGGAGGCCTTCAGATACGCAGTATTTT.

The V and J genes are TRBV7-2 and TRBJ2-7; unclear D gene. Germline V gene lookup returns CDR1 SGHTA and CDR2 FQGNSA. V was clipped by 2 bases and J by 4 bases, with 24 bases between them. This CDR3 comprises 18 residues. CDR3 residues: CASSLRISGPRNRYEQYF. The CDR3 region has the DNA TGTGCCAGCAGCTTAAGGATTTCGGGTCCCCGGAATAGGTACGAGCAGTACTTC.

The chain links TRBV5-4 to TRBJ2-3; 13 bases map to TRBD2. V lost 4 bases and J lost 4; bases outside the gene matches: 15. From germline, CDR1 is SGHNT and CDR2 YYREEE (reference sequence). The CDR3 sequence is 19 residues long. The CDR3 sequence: CASSVFRGLAGSSPDTQYF. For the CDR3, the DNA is TGTGCCAGCAGCGTTTTTCGGGGACTAGCGGGATCGAGCCCAGATACGCAGTATTTT.

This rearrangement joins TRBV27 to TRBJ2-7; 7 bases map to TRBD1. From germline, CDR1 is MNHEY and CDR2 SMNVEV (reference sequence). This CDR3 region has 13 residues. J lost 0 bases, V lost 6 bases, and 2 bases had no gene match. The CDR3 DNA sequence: TGTGCCAGCAGGGGACAGAGCTCCTACGAGCAGTACTTC. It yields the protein CASRGQSSYEQYF.

The DNA for the CDR3 is TGTGCCAGCAGCCACCCCGGTGGCGAGCAGTACTTC. It is translated as CASSHPGGEQYF. This chain uses TRBV11-1 with TRBJ2-7; D ambiguous. Germline V CDR1 and CDR2: SGHAT, FQDESV (reference sequence). This CDR3 is built from 12 residues. Trimming removed 5 bases at V and 6 bases at J, with 11 bases between. Complete variable domain (other parts from reference TRBV11-1 and TRBJ2-7): EAEVAQSPRYKITEKSQAVAFWCDPISGHATLYWYRQILGQGPELLVQFQDESVVDDSQLPKDRFSAERLKGVDSTLKIQPAELGDSAMYLCASSHPGGEQYFGPGTRLTVT.

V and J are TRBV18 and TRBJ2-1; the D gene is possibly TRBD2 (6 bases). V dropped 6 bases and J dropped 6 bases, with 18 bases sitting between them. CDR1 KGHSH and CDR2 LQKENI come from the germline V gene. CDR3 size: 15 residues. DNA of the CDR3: TGTGCCAGCTCTCCCGATGGGGGAGGTGCCAATGAGCAGTTCTTC. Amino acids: CASSPDGGGANEQFF.

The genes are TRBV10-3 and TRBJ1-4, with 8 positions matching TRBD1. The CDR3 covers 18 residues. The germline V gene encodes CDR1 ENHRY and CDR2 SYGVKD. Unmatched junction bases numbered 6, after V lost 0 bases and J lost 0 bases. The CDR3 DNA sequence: TGTGCCATCAGTGAGTCGGGACAGGCCGTTACAACTAATGAAAAACTGTTTTTT. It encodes CAISESGQAVTTNEKLFF.